The 5 T cell receptor beta chains below come from one sample, sequenced in a study of T cell changes during pregnancy in multiple sclerosis (dated by TCRdb to between 2018 and 2021). To prepare the library, the immunoSEQ multiplex PCR assay was applied. As stored in TCRdb, this immuneACCESS dataset retains in-frame rearrangements with V and J assigned. A fraction of the clones does not appear; measured against another copy, unresolved V genes explain less than half of the discrepancy, and the remainder lacks a known reason. The sample table contains approximately 61,000 clones; only one count was recorded for 85% to 95% of them. 3.6% of the sample rests with the top ten. Sequenced here: peripheral blood, sampled after pregnancy. Receptors originate from a female donor in good health, enrolled as a control in a pregnancy study.

The V and J genes are TRBV11-2 and TRBJ2-7; 8 bases fit TRBD1. The V and J ends lost 5 bases and 0 bases, in that order; junction bases with no gene match: 12. This CDR3 has 17 residues. Germline CDR1 is SGHAT and CDR2 is FQNNGV. For the CDR3, the DNA is TGTGCCAGCAGCCCCCGGCGTAGGGACAGGAGCTCCTACGAGCAGTACTTC. Its protein product is CASSPRRRDRSSYEQYF.

The V gene is TRBV29-1, the J gene TRBJ1-3; the match to TRBD1 covers 7 bases. CDR3 length equals 13 residues. With 4 bases clipped from V and 1 base from J, the junction kept 1 base outside the gene matches. Germline V CDR1 and CDR2: SQVTM, ANQGSEA. The CDR3 DNA sequence: TGCAGCGTTGGGACAGGTTCTGGAAACACCATATATTTT. Translated: CSVGTGSGNTIYF. The full variable domain, rest sourced from reference TRBV29-1 and TRBJ1-3, is SAVISQKPSRDICQRGTSLTIQCQVDSQVTMMFWYRQQPGQSLTLIATANQGSEATYESGFVIDKFPISRPNLTFSTLTVSNMSPEDSSIYLCSVGTGSGNTIYFGEGSWLTVV.

J is TRBJ1-2 and V is TRBV19, with 9 bases aligning to TRBD1. The CDR3 spans 17 residues. V was pared by 5 bases and J by 3 bases, with 13 bases of the junction left unmatched. CDR1 is LNHDA and CDR2 is SQIVND in the germline V gene (reference sequence). CDR3 sequence reads: CASSETGGRPSDYGYTF. DNA of the CDR3: TGTGCCAGTAGTGAAACAGGGGGCAGGCCTTCTGACTATGGCTACACCTTC.

The V gene is TRBV5-4, the J gene TRBJ1-2, with D possibly TRBD1 on 6 matching bases. From germline, CDR1 is SGHNT and CDR2 YYREEE (reference sequence). This CDR3 has 13 amino acids. Trimming stripped 0 bases from V and 6 bases from J, with 9 bases between. In DNA form, the CDR3 reads TGTGCCAGCAGCTTGGACAGGGCGGATGGCTACACCTTC. Encoded protein: CASSLDRADGYTF.

The V gene is TRBV29-1, the J gene TRBJ2-7; 10 bases are shared with TRBD1. V was pared by 7 bases and J by 2 bases, with 5 bases of the junction left unmatched. This CDR3 has 13 amino acids. Germline assignment: CDR1 SQVTM and CDR2 ANQGSEA. DNA of the CDR3: TGCAGCGCCCAAGGGACAGGGGCCTACGAGCAGTACTTC. It translates to CSAQGTGAYEQYF.